This note documents a single TCR beta chain sequence. This specimen comes from a study of blood T cell repertoires in COVID-19. The method was immunoSEQ multiplex PCR; TCRdb's version includes in-frame clones alone and lacks a portion of them. The data show fewer than 250,000 clones, over 75% seen once. V lost 5 bases, J lost 4 bases, and 14 bases lay in between. The CDR3 runs to 14 residues. Per the germline V gene, CDR1 is SGHDN and CDR2 is FVKESK. This rearrangement joins TRBV14 to TRBJ1-1; D remains ambiguous. The sequenced material came from peripheral blood. This TCR derives from a woman in her fifties or sixties with acute or convalescent COVID-19. DNA for the CDR3: TGTGCCAGCAGCTCCCCTTTATCGTCCACTGAAGCTTTCTTT. Protein product: CASSSPLSSTEAFF.